The rows below give T cell receptor beta chains drawn from one sample of a study of T cells after yellow fever vaccination. TCRdb fed the 5' RACE reads into MiXCR, producing one record per CDR3 protein. This table has roughly 94,000 distinct CDR3 sequences, about 8.4% appearing once. Sequenced material: CD8+ T cells not binding an NS4B(214-222) dextramer, sorted from PBMCs, taken around 15 days after the first yellow fever vaccination. These receptors were obtained from a man aged 18 to 30 who received the YFV17D yellow fever vaccine. CDR3s include the opening cysteine and the closing phenylalanine or tryptophan. Expanded clones get a size class; other rows say once, few or many, or leave the size out.

v_gene	j_gene	abundance	CDR3aa
TRBV27	TRBJ2-1	-	CASRGTGYYNEQFF
TRBV3-1	TRBJ2-4	few	CASSPYRDRGNIQYF
TRBV6-6	TRBJ1-2	few	CASSYWQVNGYTF
TRBV27	TRBJ1-6	-	CASSLESYNSPLHF
TRBV29-1	TRBJ2-5	few	CSVEDRRLEKETQYF
TRBV10-3	TRBJ2-1	-	CAISLDRGLLSGGAPYYYNEQFF
TRBV5-1	TRBJ1-1	many	CASSATGARDTEAFF
TRBV20-1	TRBJ2-1	few	CSASERGFSYNEQFF
TRBV6-1	TRBJ2-7	few	CASNPGLAGDEQYF
TRBV4-1	TRBJ2-7	few	CASSQGTLSYEQYF
TRBV7-2	TRBJ2-1	-	CASSLSWGLRNNEQFF
TRBV12-3/TRBV12-4	TRBJ2-1	few	CASSLASSEQFF
TRBV27	TRBJ1-1	few	CASSRKNTEAFF
TRBV4-1	TRBJ2-3	-	CASSQDRASTDTQYF
TRBV5-5	TRBJ1-1	few	CASSLPRADTEAFF
TRBV10-3	TRBJ2-7	many	CAISDSGTGIAGEQYF
TRBV5-6	TRBJ2-5	-	CASSSGTGTQETQYF
TRBV20-1	TRBJ2-1	-	CSACLRGGNNEQFF
TRBV20-1	TRBJ2-1	few	CSAPPGQGNEQFF
TRBV29-1	TRBJ2-7	-	CSVESGKGYEQYF
TRBV6-5	TRBJ1-1	few	CASSLNPGEAFF
TRBV11-1	TRBJ1-2	-	CASSFGQINYGYTF
TRBV6-2/TRBV6-3	TRBJ1-5	-	CASSYSSYRAGQPQHF
TRBV4-1	TRBJ1-6	many	CASSQSPGEYSPLHF
TRBV11-2	TRBJ2-3	few	CASSLEGYVGGTDTQYF
TRBV7-9	TRBJ1-2	few	CASSLALENYGYTF
TRBV12-3/TRBV12-4	TRBJ2-3	-	CASKRLDSDTQYF
TRBV30	TRBJ1-3	few	CAWSGTDSGNTIYF
TRBV6-5	TRBJ2-1	few	CASSYGPSYNEQFF
TRBV4-1	TRBJ2-3	-	CASSQDASVVGADTQYF
TRBV13	TRBJ2-7	few	CASSLSDRDYEQYF
TRBV12-3/TRBV12-4	TRBJ1-6	few	CASSFPRGPLHF
TRBV6-1	TRBJ2-7	few	CASSLTGTYEQYF
TRBV5-1	TRBJ1-1	-	CASSFLGSEAFF
TRBV6-5	TRBJ1-2	many	CASSYGGSDGYTF
TRBV9	TRBJ2-3	-	CASSVVSTDTQYF
TRBV9	TRBJ2-1	-	CASSVEGDSLEQFF
TRBV6-1	TRBJ1-6	-	CASRPGTNSPLHF
TRBV20-1	TRBJ1-1	-	CSARPPGGGTEAFF
TRBV7-9	TRBJ1-2	few	CASSSIRTVFQDYGYTF